Listed below are T cell receptor beta chains from one sample, sequenced in a study of shared clonotypes between healthy human individuals. This table comes from immunoSEQ multiplex PCR, and its TCRdb copy is limited to in-frame clones, with some not included. The sample contains 80,000 to 100,000 clones, almost 70% of which appear only once. The sample was memory CD8+ T cells sorted from blood. The source is a young man in good health. Both conserved end residues are part of each CDR3. The order of the fields is V gene, clone size, J gene, D gene, CDR3 protein, CDR3 DNA. The D gene is left open where the match is weak. A row's size may be missing; if present it is once, few, many or a size class.

V gene: TRBV11-2
clone size: .
J gene: TRBJ2-7
D gene: TRBD2
CDR3 protein: CASSLASGAYEQYF
CDR3 DNA: TGTGCCAGCAGCTTAGCTAGCGGAGCCTACGAGCAGTACTTC

V gene: TRBV7-2
clone size: .
J gene: TRBJ1-2
D gene: .
CDR3 protein: CASSLWPGADYGYTF
CDR3 DNA: TGTGCCAGCAGCTTATGGCCAGGGGCCGACTATGGCTACACCTTC

V gene: TRBV28
clone size: .
J gene: TRBJ2-5
D gene: .
CDR3 protein: CASSPSWVQETQYF
CDR3 DNA: TGTGCCAGCAGCCCCAGTTGGGTGCAAGAGACCCAGTACTTC

V gene: TRBV9
clone size: .
J gene: TRBJ2-7
D gene: .
CDR3 protein: CASSGDRLGGEQYF
CDR3 DNA: TGTGCCAGCAGCGGAGACAGGCTAGGGGGAGAGCAGTACTTC

V gene: TRBV27
clone size: many
J gene: TRBJ2-7
D gene: .
CDR3 protein: CASSLTGFREQYF
CDR3 DNA: TGTGCCAGCAGTCTTACAGGTTTTCGGGAGCAGTACTTC

V gene: TRBV18
clone size: .
J gene: TRBJ1-3
D gene: TRBD1
CDR3 protein: CASSGSGTGRNTIYF
CDR3 DNA: TGTGCCAGCTCAGGATCAGGGACAGGACGAAACACCATATATTTT

V gene: TRBV28
clone size: .
J gene: TRBJ2-1
D gene: .
CDR3 protein: CASSRRQPLDEQFF
CDR3 DNA: TGTGCCAGCAGCCGTCGGCAGCCCTTGGATGAGCAGTTCTTC

V gene: TRBV28
clone size: .
J gene: TRBJ1-3
D gene: TRBD1
CDR3 protein: CASSLWSWRTGGGNTIYF
CDR3 DNA: TGTGCCAGCAGTTTATGGAGCTGGAGGACAGGCGGTGGAAACACCATATATTTT

V gene: TRBV5-4
clone size: few
J gene: TRBJ2-5
D gene: .
CDR3 protein: CASSLLGLGTQETQYF
CDR3 DNA: TGTGCCAGCAGCTTACTGGGATTGGGGACCCAAGAGACCCAGTACTTC

V gene: TRBV10-2
clone size: many
J gene: TRBJ1-2
D gene: TRBD1
CDR3 protein: CASSRDSGYGYTF
CDR3 DNA: TGCGCCAGCAGCCGGGACAGCGGCTATGGCTACACCTTC

V gene: TRBV7-9
clone size: .
J gene: TRBJ1-1
D gene: TRBD1
CDR3 protein: CASSLDWTGTGTEAFF
CDR3 DNA: TGTGCCAGCAGCTTAGATTGGACAGGAACGGGCACTGAAGCTTTCTTT

V gene: TRBV6-5
clone size: .
J gene: TRBJ2-3
D gene: .
CDR3 protein: CASSPPGTDTQYF
CDR3 DNA: TGTGCCAGCAGTCCCCCGGGCACAGATACGCAGTATTTT

V gene: TRBV25-1
clone size: .
J gene: TRBJ2-1
D gene: TRBD2
CDR3 protein: CASRSMGGPSDEQFF
CDR3 DNA: TGTGCCAGCAGATCTATGGGAGGGCCGTCCGATGAGCAGTTCTTC

V gene: TRBV5-8
clone size: .
J gene: TRBJ2-7
D gene: TRBD2
CDR3 protein: CASSRLAGVDEQYF
CDR3 DNA: TGTGCCAGCAGCCGACTAGCGGGAGTCGACGAGCAGTACTTC

V gene: TRBV7-9
clone size: .
J gene: TRBJ1-5
D gene: .
CDR3 protein: CASSLAAGHQPQHF
CDR3 DNA: TGTGCCAGCAGCTTGGCGGCAGGGCATCAGCCCCAGCATTTT

V gene: TRBV28
clone size: few
J gene: TRBJ2-7
D gene: .
CDR3 protein: CASRPGHLYEQYF
CDR3 DNA: TGTGCCAGCAGGCCGGGACACCTCTACGAGCAGTACTTC